The 13 T cell receptor beta chains reported below all come from one sample, sequenced in a study of cytomegalovirus exposure and HLA in healthy donors (dated by TCRdb to about 2017). Libraries were made using the immunoSEQ multiplex PCR assay. For the multiplex PCR, a mixture combining 60 forward primers for TCR Vbeta segments and 13 reverse primers for TCR Jbeta segments was used. TCRdb mirrors the immuneACCESS table, restricted to in-frame sequences. Some clones are absent from its copies; in checked studies, under half trace to an unresolved V gene, and the reason for the others is unknown. The sample data list 200,000 to 250,000 clones, and over 65% of these were observed just once. Together, the top ten hold approximately 0.6% of the sample. Sequencing was done on a sample of PBMCs. These TCRs come from a man aged 18 to 35 in good health and CMV-seronegative.

The CDR3 bases are TGTGCCTGGAGTGAAGCGGCAGCTTCCTACAATGAGCAGTTCTTC. Translation: CAWSEAAASYNEQFF. The chain has TRBV30 and TRBJ2-1, with D maybe TRBD2 (5 bases). CDR1 is GTSNPN and CDR2 is SVGIG in the germline V gene (reference sequence). Deletions cut 1 base from V and 1 base from J, with 11 bases between. This CDR3 region has 15 residues.

The J gene is TRBJ2-3, the V gene TRBV7-6, with 10 bases identical to TRBD2. After removal of 0 bases from V and 1 base from J, the junction contained 1 base not matched to a gene. This CDR3 is built from 16 residues. CDR1 and CDR2 from the germline V gene are SGHVS and FNYEAQ. The CDR3 DNA sequence: TGTGCCAGCAGCTTAGCGCTAGCGGGGGGCACAGATACGCAGTATTTT. Protein sequence: CASSLALAGGTDTQYF. Variable domain in full (rest from reference TRBV7-6 and TRBJ2-3): GAGVSQSPRYKVTKRGQDVALRCDPISGHVSLYWYRQALGQGPEFLTYFNYEAQQDKSGLPNDRFSAERPEGSISTLTIQRTEQRDSAMYRCASSLALAGGTDTQYFGPGTRLTVL.

The V gene is TRBV7-9, the J gene TRBJ1-1; a weak D match, TRBD1 (5 bases). The germline V gene encodes CDR1 SEHNR and CDR2 FQNEAQ (reference sequence). Trimming stripped 6 bases from V and 2 bases from J, with 16 bases between. The length of the CDR3 is 15 residues. The chain's CDR3 is CASSDPGHVNTEAFF. The DNA for the CDR3 is TGTGCCAGCAGTGACCCAGGACACGTTAACACTGAAGCTTTCTTT.

V is TRBV7-2 and J is TRBJ2-7; tentative D call: TRBD1 (6 bases). Trimming shortened V by 3 bases and J by 3 bases, and 15 bases separated the two germline ends. From germline, CDR1 is SGHTA and CDR2 FQGNSA. The length of the CDR3 is 15 residues. CDR3 sequence (DNA): TGTGCCAGCAGCTTCCGGAGGCCGGACAGCTACGAGCAGTACTTC. It encodes CASSFRRPDSYEQYF.

This sequence joins TRBV28 and TRBJ2-1; 7 bases map to TRBD1. V lost 10 bases and J lost 2; bases outside the gene matches: 5. Germline V CDR1 and CDR2: MDHEN, SYDVKM. The CDR3 contains 13 residues. The CDR3: CAIRQGPYNEQFF. The CDR3, as DNA: TGTGCCATCCGACAGGGACCCTACAATGAGCAGTTCTTC.

This sequence joins TRBV6-1 and TRBJ1-2; D call uncertain. V lost 6 bases, J lost 8 bases, and 19 bases lay in between. The CDR3 is 14 residues long. The germline V gene has CDR1 MNHNS and CDR2 SASEGT. The DNA of the CDR3 is TGTGCCAGCAGGACCGACTACGGTCCAGCGGGCTACACCTTC. Translated, it gives CASRTDYGPAGYTF.

The chain links TRBV28 to TRBJ2-5, with unresolved D. Germline V CDR1 and CDR2: MDHEN, SYDVKM. CDR3 length: 13 amino acids. The V and J ends lost 6 bases and 5 bases respectively, with 13 bases between them. CDR3 protein: CASSYPLWETQYF. In DNA, the CDR3 is TGTGCCAGCAGCTACCCCTTGTGGGAGACCCAGTACTTC.

This clone came up once. The chain joins TRBV6-5 to TRBJ1-1, with 9 bases lining up with TRBD1. The germline V gene has CDR1 MNHEY and CDR2 SVGAGI. The CDR3 is 15 amino acids. J was trimmed by 1 base and V by 0 bases; bases with no gene match: 0. CDR3 DNA: TGTGCCAGCAGTTACTCGGGACAGGGGAACACTGAAGCTTTCTTT. It translates to CASSYSGQGNTEAFF.

This clone has only one observation. The rearrangement links TRBV27 to TRBJ2-5; no clear D gene. CDR3 length equals 14 residues. Trimming shortened V by 1 base and J by 5 bases, and 11 bases separated the two germline ends. Germline V lookup: CDR1 MNHEY, CDR2 SMNVEV (reference sequence). CDR3 sequence: CASSLYPTGETQYF. The CDR3 DNA is TGTGCCAGCAGTTTATACCCTACCGGGGAGACCCAGTACTTC.

This clone was seen more than once but under ten times. The rearrangement uses TRBV12-5 and TRBJ2-5; TRBD1 matches 8 bases. The DNA end is more similar to TRBJ2-7, so the J call may be wrong. Germline assignment: CDR1 LGHNT and CDR2 FRNRAP. The CDR3 sequence is 15 residues long. The CDR3 loop reads CASGWGTGRAYEQYF. The DNA of the CDR3 is TGTGCTAGTGGATGGGGGACAGGACGGGCCTACGAGCAGTACTTC.

The chain carries TRBV5-6 and TRBJ1-1, with TRBD1 identical over 7 bases. The germline V gene encodes CDR1 SGHDT and CDR2 YYEEEE. The CDR3 length is 16 residues. With V trimmed by 4 bases and J by 1 base, 10 bases remained unmatched. CDR3 protein: CASSAPWGTANTEAFF. CDR3 DNA sequence: TGTGCCAGCAGCGCCCCCTGGGGGACAGCGAACACTGAAGCTTTCTTT. Together with reference TRBV5-6 and TRBJ1-1, the CDR3 gives the full variable domain: DAGVTQSPTHLIKTRGQQVTLRCSPKSGHDTVSWYQQALGQGPQFIFQYYEEEERQRGNFPDRFSGHQFPNYSSELNVNALLLGDSALYLCASSAPWGTANTEAFFGQGTRLTVV.

The chain is built from TRBV11-2 and TRBJ2-7, with 13 bases fitting TRBD2. Germline trimming cut 6 bases from V and 7 bases from J; bases unmatched to any gene: 6. From germline, CDR1 is SGHAT and CDR2 FQNNGV. This CDR3 comprises 14 residues. The CDR3: CASRPLAGGVEQYF. The DNA of the CDR3 is TGTGCCAGCAGACCACTAGCGGGAGGGGTTGAGCAGTACTTC.

This chain's CDR3 is CASSSLAPGSYEQYF. CDR3 DNA: TGTGCCAGCAGTTCCCTAGCACCTGGCTCCTACGAGCAGTACTTC. J is TRBJ2-7 and V is TRBV27; a weak D match, TRBD2 (5 bases). Trimming removed 4 bases at V and 0 bases at J, with 13 bases between. CDR1 and CDR2 from the germline V gene are MNHEY and SMNVEV (reference sequence). The CDR3 spans 15 residues.